Below, 4 T cell receptor beta chains from the same sample are listed, as sequenced in a study of naive and memory T cell subsets. Amplification of ligated cDNA took four PCR rounds with SP2 and nested alpha and beta constant primers. MiXCR, applied by TCRdb to the 5' RACE reads, yields one record per CDR3 protein. Of about 62,000 distinct CDR3 sequences in the sample, around 8% were seen once. A UMI-containing oligonucleotide was joined by 3' ligation to the TCR cDNA template. All receptors come from a female donor in good health.

The J gene is TRBJ2-6, the V gene TRBV20-1, with D perhaps matching TRBD1 (5 bases). V shed 1 base and J shed 1 base, with 11 bases lying between them. Germline V lookup: CDR1 DFQATT, CDR2 SNEGSKA (reference sequence). CDR3 length equals 16 residues. The chain's CDR3 is CSARVQGTSGANVLTF. Written as DNA, the CDR3 is TGCAGTGCTAGAGTGCAGGGAACATCTGGGGCCAACGTCCTGACTTTC.

Many counts were recorded for this clonotype. V is TRBV29-1 and J is TRBJ1-2, with 9 bases lining up with TRBD1. V lost 7 bases and J lost 6; bases outside the gene matches: 15. Per germline, CDR1 SQVTM and CDR2 ANQGSEA. CDR3 length equals 15 residues. The CDR3 is CSGGTGGVGLDGYTF. CDR3 in DNA: TGCAGCGGAGGCACAGGGGGCGTAGGATTAGATGGCTACACCTTC.

This clonotype has at least ten counts. The chain carries TRBV6-5 and TRBJ1-6; D remains unclear. The CDR3 is 16 residues long. Germline values: CDR1 MNHEY, CDR2 SVGAGI. V was shortened by 5 bases and J by 0 bases, with 11 bases between the two germline ends. The CDR3 bases are TGTGCCAGCAGTCGCGGGCAGAGCTCCTATAATTCACCCCTCCACTTT. Protein: CASSRGQSSYNSPLHF.

This clonotype turned up a few times. This chain links TRBV28 with TRBJ2-1, with D hard to call. Trimming left V 5 bases short and J 0 bases short, with 14 bases between. There are 16 residues in the CDR3. The germline CDR1 and CDR2 sequences are MDHEN and SYDVKM. In DNA form, the CDR3 reads TGTGCCAGCAGTCCTGGGCTACCTTACTCCTACAATGAGCAGTTCTTC. This sequence encodes CASSPGLPYSYNEQFF.